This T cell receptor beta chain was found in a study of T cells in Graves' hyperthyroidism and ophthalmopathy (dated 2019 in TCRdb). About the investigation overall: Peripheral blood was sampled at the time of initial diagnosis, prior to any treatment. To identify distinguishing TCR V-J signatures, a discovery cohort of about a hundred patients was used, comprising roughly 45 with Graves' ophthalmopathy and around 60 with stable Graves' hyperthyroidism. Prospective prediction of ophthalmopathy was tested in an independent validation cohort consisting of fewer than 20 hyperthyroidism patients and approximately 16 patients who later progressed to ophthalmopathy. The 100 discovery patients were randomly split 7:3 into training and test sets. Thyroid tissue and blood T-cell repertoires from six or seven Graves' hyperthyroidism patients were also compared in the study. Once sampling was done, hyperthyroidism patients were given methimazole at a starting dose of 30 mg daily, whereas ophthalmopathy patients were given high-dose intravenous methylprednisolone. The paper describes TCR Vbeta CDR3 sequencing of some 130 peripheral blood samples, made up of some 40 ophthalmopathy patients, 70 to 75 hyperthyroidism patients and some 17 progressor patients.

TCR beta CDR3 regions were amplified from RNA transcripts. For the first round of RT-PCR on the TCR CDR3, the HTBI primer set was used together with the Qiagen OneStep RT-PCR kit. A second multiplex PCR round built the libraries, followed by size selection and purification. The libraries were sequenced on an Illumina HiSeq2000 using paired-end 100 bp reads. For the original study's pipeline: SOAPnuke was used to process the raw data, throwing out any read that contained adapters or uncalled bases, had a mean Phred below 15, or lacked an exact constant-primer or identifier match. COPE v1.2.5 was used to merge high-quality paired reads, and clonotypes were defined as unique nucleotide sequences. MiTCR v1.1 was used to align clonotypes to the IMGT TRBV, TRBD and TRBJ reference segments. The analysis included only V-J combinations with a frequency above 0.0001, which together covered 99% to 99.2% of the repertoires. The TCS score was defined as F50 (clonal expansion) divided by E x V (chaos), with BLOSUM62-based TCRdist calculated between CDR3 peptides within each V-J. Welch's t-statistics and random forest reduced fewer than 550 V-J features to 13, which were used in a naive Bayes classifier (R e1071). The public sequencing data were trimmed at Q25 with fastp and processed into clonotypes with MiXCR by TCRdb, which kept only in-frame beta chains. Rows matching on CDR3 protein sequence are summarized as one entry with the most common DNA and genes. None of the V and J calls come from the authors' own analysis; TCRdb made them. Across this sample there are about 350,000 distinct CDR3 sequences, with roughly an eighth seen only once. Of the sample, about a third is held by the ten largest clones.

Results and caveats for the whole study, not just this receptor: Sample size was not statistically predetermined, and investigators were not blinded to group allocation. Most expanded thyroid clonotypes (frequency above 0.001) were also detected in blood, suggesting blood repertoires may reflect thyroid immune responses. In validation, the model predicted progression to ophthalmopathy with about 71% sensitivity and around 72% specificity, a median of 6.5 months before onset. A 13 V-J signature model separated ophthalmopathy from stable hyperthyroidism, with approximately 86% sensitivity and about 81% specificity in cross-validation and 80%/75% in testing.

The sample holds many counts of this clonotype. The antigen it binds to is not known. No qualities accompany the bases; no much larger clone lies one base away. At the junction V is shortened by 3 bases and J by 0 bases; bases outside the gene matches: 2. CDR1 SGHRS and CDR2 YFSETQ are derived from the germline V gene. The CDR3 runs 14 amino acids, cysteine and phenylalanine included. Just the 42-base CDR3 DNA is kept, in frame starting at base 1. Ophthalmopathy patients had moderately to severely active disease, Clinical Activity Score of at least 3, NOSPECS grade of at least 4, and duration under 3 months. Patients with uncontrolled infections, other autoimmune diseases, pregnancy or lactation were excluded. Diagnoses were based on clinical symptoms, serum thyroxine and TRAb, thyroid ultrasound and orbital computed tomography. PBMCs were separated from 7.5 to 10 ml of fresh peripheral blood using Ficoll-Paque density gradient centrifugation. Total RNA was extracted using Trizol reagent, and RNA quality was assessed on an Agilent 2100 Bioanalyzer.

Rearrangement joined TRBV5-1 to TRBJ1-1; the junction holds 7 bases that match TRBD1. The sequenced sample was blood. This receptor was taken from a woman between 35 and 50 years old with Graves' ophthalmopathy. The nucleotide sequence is TGCGCCAGCAGCTCGGGACAGATGAACACTGAAGCTTTCTTT. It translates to CASSSGQMNTEAFF.